The 27 T cell receptor beta chains below come from one sample, sequenced in a study of blood T cells in healthy people across ages (dated by TCRdb to 2014 to 2015). Library creation used 5' RACE. For sequencing, an Illumina HiSeq 2500 was employed. A second PCR of roughly 7 to 12 cycles was run with a J-beta primer mix and a sample-barcoded 5' primer. TCRdb reworked the public reads: Q25 trimming with fastp, MiXCR clone assembly, productive beta chains retained. Each entry is one CDR3 protein sequence, shown with its most common DNA and genes. A total of 700,000 to 900,000 distinct CDR3 sequences appear in this sample, around half of them only once. Of the sample, about two fifths falls within the top ten clones. The sample consisted of blood. The source is a man of 80 years or more in good health.

CDR3 coding DNA: TGCAGTGCTAGAGTGCTAGAGACAGGGTGGTCCTACGAGCAGTACTTC. Protein: CSARVLETGWSYEQYF. The J gene is TRBJ2-7, the V gene TRBV20-1, with 7 nucleotides matching TRBD1. CDR1 and CDR2 from the germline V gene are DFQATT and SNEGSKA (reference sequence). Trimming removed 1 base from V and 1 base from J; junction bases left unmatched: 10. The CDR3 is 16 residues long.

This clonotype was detected only once. It is unclear where the CDR3 begins or ends on the DNA, so no DNA is shown, and the CDR3 is as TCRdb lists it. The chain couples TRBV9 to TRBJ2-3. The CDR3 is 14 amino acids long, termini counted. Germline CDR1 and CDR2: SGDLS and YYNGEE. CDR3 in amino acids: CASSVASGTDTRYF.

The chain recombines TRBV2 with TRBJ2-3; 8 positions agree with TRBD2. V lost 7 bases to trimming and J lost 3 bases; unmatched junction nucleotides: 15. Germline lookup yields CDR1 SNHLY and CDR2 FYNNEI. The CDR3 has 17 residues. This CDR3 is CASNFYKGAGVTDTQYF. For the CDR3, the DNA is TGTGCCAGCAATTTTTACAAAGGAGCGGGAGTGACAGATACGCAGTATTTT.

This clonotype was seen a handful of times. This chain links TRBV12-3 or TRBV12-4 with TRBJ2-3; D possibly corresponds to TRBD2 (5 bases). The CDR3 totals 12 residues. V was trimmed by 3 bases and J by 10 bases, leaving 11 bases between them. CDR3 loop: CASSLRDEAQYF. CDR3 nucleotides: TGTGCCAGCAGTTTGAGGGATGAGGCGCAGTATTTT.

This clonotype was counted between two and nine times. The J gene is TRBJ1-4, the V gene TRBV24-1, with D tentatively TRBD1 (5 bases). CDR3 length: 13 residues. Germline V gives CDR1 KGHDR, CDR2 SFDVKD. The germline V and J ends were trimmed by 4 bases and 10 bases, with 12 bases remaining between them. CDR3 coding DNA: TGTGCCACCAGTGACCCCGGGACTGGAAAACTGTTTTTT. Its protein product is CATSDPGTGKLFF.

The genes are TRBV12-3 or TRBV12-4 and TRBJ1-3; TRBD1 aligns across 7 bases. CDR3 length equals 14 residues. J gave up 2 bases and V 7 bases, and 5 bases lay outside the gene matches. The CDR3 region has the DNA TGTGCCAGCACCTCGACAGGGACTGGAAACACCATATATTTT. Its protein product is CASTSTGTGNTIYF.

This chain uses TRBV20-1 with TRBJ2-1, with 9 positions matching TRBD2. The germline V gene has CDR1 DFQATT and CDR2 SNEGSKA (reference sequence). The CDR3 is 12 residues long. V lost 5 bases to trimming and J lost 8 bases; unmatched junction nucleotides: 4. The CDR3 region has the DNA TGCAGTGCTTCCGGGACTAGCCATGAGCAGTTCTTC. Translation: CSASGTSHEQFF.

The CDR3 DNA reads as TGTGCCATCAGAGTGGACAGGGGGCAATACAATGAGCAGTTCTTC. Its protein is CAIRVDRGQYNEQFF. V usage is TRBV10-3 and J usage is TRBJ2-1, with 11 bases identical to TRBD1. Germline V gene data show CDR1 as ENHRY and CDR2 as SYGVKD. The CDR3 has 15 amino acids. V lost 6 bases, J lost 4 bases, and 5 bases stayed unmatched.

The sample holds one count of this clonotype. The rearrangement joins TRBV7-9 to TRBJ1-2; weak D call: TRBD1 (5 bases). Germline assignment: CDR1 SEHNR and CDR2 FQNEAQ (reference sequence). The CDR3 is 14 residues long. Trimming pared 4 bases from V and 3 bases from J, leaving 12 bases between. The CDR3 loop reads CASSSSGTDYGYTF. The CDR3 DNA is TGTGCCAGCAGCTCATCCGGGACGGACTATGGCTACACCTTC.

The CDR3 loop is CASSLGGRQGERLHEQFF. The DNA for the CDR3 is TGTGCCAGCAGCTTGGGAGGCAGGCAGGGGGAGCGATTGCATGAGCAGTTCTTC. The gene calls are TRBV7-9 and TRBJ2-1, with a tentative D call TRBD1 (7 bases). V was shortened by 3 bases and J by 8 bases, with 26 bases between the two germline ends. The CDR3 has 18 residues. From germline, CDR1 is SEHNR and CDR2 FQNEAQ (reference sequence). The variable domain in full, completed from reference TRBV7-9 and TRBJ2-1, reads DTGVSQNPRHKITKRGQNVTFRCDPISEHNRLYWYRQTLGQGPEFLTYFQNEAQLEKSRLLSDRFSAERPKGSFSTLEIQRTEQGDSAMYLCASSLGGRQGERLHEQFFGPGTRLTVL.

This clonotype was seen just once. The CDR3 reads CASSLGARGSTEAFF. For the CDR3, the DNA is TGCGCCAGCAGCTTGGGGGCCAGGGGTTCCACTGAAGCTTTCTTT. The rearrangement uses TRBV5-1 and TRBJ1-1; a possible D gene is TRBD1 (6 bases). V lost 0 bases and J 4 bases, leaving 13 bases between the germline ends. Germline V gene data show CDR1 as SGHRS and CDR2 as YFSETQ. This CDR3 spans 15 amino acids.

The V and J genes are TRBV4-2 and TRBJ2-1; 12 bases fit TRBD2. V lost 1 base and J lost 5; bases outside the gene matches: 6. The CDR3 runs 17 residues. The germline gives CDR1 LGHNA, CDR2 YNFKEQ. CDR3 in amino acids: CASSQGLAGGEDNEQFF. The CDR3 DNA is TGTGCCAGCAGCCAAGGGCTAGCGGGAGGGGAGGACAATGAGCAGTTCTTC.

V and J are TRBV7-6 and TRBJ2-1; no clear D. CDR1 and CDR2 (germline): SGHVS, FNYEAQ. V was shortened by 4 bases and J by 0 bases, with 7 bases between the two germline ends. The length of the CDR3 is 14 residues. CDR3 coding DNA: TGTGCCAGCAGCTCCGCCAACTCCTACAATGAGCAGTTCTTC. Residues: CASSSANSYNEQFF.

The V call is TRBV9, the J call TRBJ2-1; D not resolved. This CDR3 is built from 16 residues. Germline assignment: CDR1 SGDLS and CDR2 YYNGEE. V lost 3 bases to trimming and J lost 0 bases, with 13 bases between them. Here the CDR3 reads CASSAQISSSYNEQFF. In DNA, the CDR3 is TGTGCCAGCAGCGCCCAAATCTCGAGCTCCTACAATGAGCAGTTCTTC.

The chain employs TRBV5-1 and TRBJ1-1; D might be TRBD1 (5 bases). The CDR3 loop spans 16 amino acids. CDR1 SGHRS and CDR2 YFSETQ come from the germline V gene. V was pared by 0 bases and J by 4 bases, with 16 bases between. CDR3 residues: CASSLAGGRGRTEAFF. CDR3 nucleotides: TGCGCCAGCAGCTTGGCCGGGGGGAGAGGTCGCACTGAAGCTTTCTTT.

For this clonotype: An end of the junction does not agree with germline; a read error may underlie this. The V gene is TRBV7-2, the J gene TRBJ1-2, with D possibly matching TRBD1 (6 bases). Germline assignment: CDR1 SGHTA and CDR2 FQGNSA. The CDR3 loop spans 13 amino acids. CDR3 protein: CASSRDRIYGYNF. The DNA for the CDR3 is TGTGCCAGCAGCAGAGACAGGATCTATGGCTACAACTTC.

The chain couples TRBV6-1 to TRBJ2-1; 10 positions match TRBD1. The CDR3 has 15 residues. The germline gives CDR1 MNHNS, CDR2 SASEGT. V was pared by 6 bases and J by 8 bases, with 10 bases of the junction left unmatched. Here the CDR3 reads CASSPSGQGGDEQFF. The CDR3 region has the DNA TGTGCCAGCAGCCCCTCCGGACAGGGGGGGGATGAGCAGTTCTTC.

This clonotype was detected a few times. The rearrangement uses TRBV29-1 and TRBJ2-5, with TRBD2 identical over 8 bases. Looked up from germline, CDR1 is SQVTM and CDR2 is ANQGSEA. The CDR3 extends over 11 amino acids. Unmatched junction bases numbered 3, after V lost 7 bases and J lost 5 bases. The CDR3 spells CSGRLAETQYF. Written as DNA, the CDR3 is TGCAGCGGCCGACTAGCGGAGACCCAGTACTTC. Supplemented by reference TRBV29-1 and TRBJ2-5, the full variable domain reads SAVISQKPSRDICQRGTSLTIQCQVDSQVTMMFWYRQQPGQSLTLIATANQGSEATYESGFVIDKFPISRPNLTFSTLTVSNMSPEDSSIYLCSGRLAETQYFGPGTRLLVL.

At least ten counts were recorded for this clonotype. The CDR3 loop is CASSLRSGRAHQETQYF. In DNA form, the CDR3 reads TGTGCCAGCAGCTTAAGGAGCGGGAGAGCACATCAGGAGACCCAGTACTTC. J is TRBJ2-5 and V is TRBV13; 8 nucleotides align to TRBD2. V was clipped by 2 bases and J by 5 bases; unmatched bases: 13. The V gene's germline CDR1 is PRHDT and CDR2 FYEKMQ (reference sequence). The CDR3 has 17 residues. Complete variable domain (other parts from reference TRBV13 and TRBJ2-5): AAGVIQSPRHLIKEKRETATLKCYPIPRHDTVYWYQQGPGQDPQFLISFYEKMQSDKGSIPDRFSAQQFSDYHSELNMSSLELGDSALYFCASSLRSGRAHQETQYFGPGTRLLVL.

The gene calls are TRBV5-1 and TRBJ2-4; possible D gene TRBD2, 6 bases. This CDR3 spans 15 amino acids. The V end lost 4 bases, the J end lost 3 bases, and 14 bases lay between the germline ends. In germline, CDR1 is SGHRS, CDR2 YFSETQ. The CDR3: CASSPEGGVKNIQYF. In DNA, the CDR3 is TGCGCCAGCAGCCCAGAGGGAGGAGTCAAAAACATTCAGTACTTC.

Written as DNA, the CDR3 is TGTGCCAGCAGTCCTCTAGGGGGGGGCCTATGGAACATTCAGTACTTC. Amino acid sequence: CASSPLGGGLWNIQYF. The V gene is TRBV12-3 or TRBV12-4, the J gene TRBJ2-4, with TRBD2 as a possible D gene (7 bases). V dropped 5 bases and J dropped 7 bases, with 21 bases sitting between them. The CDR3 runs 16 residues.

This clonotype has only a few counts. The chain joins TRBV20-1 to TRBJ2-1; tentatively, D is TRBD2 (6 bases). Germline loops: CDR1 DFQATT, CDR2 SNEGSKA (reference sequence). The CDR3 runs to 16 residues. Trimming left V 3 bases short and J 7 bases short, with 22 bases between. The CDR3 coding sequence is TGCAGTGCTAGTTCGTCCCGAAGCCGGGACTCGAATGAGCAGTTCTTC. Protein: CSASSSRSRDSNEQFF.

V is TRBV6-5 and J is TRBJ2-7; 10 nucleotides line up with TRBD2. The J call may be incorrect, as the DNA end agrees better with TRBJ2-5. The length of the CDR3 is 15 residues. Germline V lookup: CDR1 MNHEY, CDR2 SVGAGI. The CDR3 loop reads CASSYVLAGDETQYF. Written as DNA, the CDR3 is TGTGCCAGCAGTTACGTCCTAGCGGGAGACGAGACCCAGTACTTC.

A remark on this clonotype: Since the CDR3 does not end with the conserved phenylalanine or tryptophan, this likely comes from a read error. The V gene is TRBV27, the J gene TRBJ1-2, with 9 bases aligning to TRBD1. This CDR3 comprises 14 residues. V shed 4 bases, J shed 7 bases, and the junction held 7 bases outside the gene matches. Germline-derived CDR1 and CDR2 are MNHEY and SMNVEV (reference sequence). The CDR3 DNA sequence: TGTGCCAGCAGTTCGCCGGACAGGGGAGGTGGCTACACCTTA. Residues: CASSSPDRGGGYTL.

Remarks on this clonotype: Being one base from a much bigger clone, this may be a read error. The CDR3, as DNA: TGCAGCGTATCTCGACTAGCGGTCCACACAGATACGCAGTATTTT. Translating gives CSVSRLAVHTDTQYF. V and J are TRBV29-1 and TRBJ2-3, with 9 bases fitting TRBD2. The CDR3 length is 15 residues. V was pared by 6 bases and J by 2 bases, with 9 bases of the junction left unmatched. Germline-derived CDR1 and CDR2 are SQVTM and ANQGSEA.

The rearrangement joins TRBV24-1 to TRBJ2-7, with D uncertain. CDR3 length equals 14 residues. V gave up 3 bases and J gave up 2 bases, with 10 bases separating them. CDR1 KGHDR and CDR2 SFDVKD come from the germline V gene. The CDR3 here is CATSDAAATYEQYF. The CDR3 region has the DNA TGTGCCACCAGTGATGCTGCGGCGACCTACGAGCAGTACTTC.

This chain uses TRBV10-3 with TRBJ2-1; weak D call: TRBD2 (5 bases). Germline CDR1 is ENHRY and CDR2 is SYGVKD. The V gene lost 5 bases and the J gene lost 10 bases, with 9 bases spanning the gap. The CDR3 covers 11 residues. The CDR3 protein is CAISSGVEQFF. Here the CDR3 DNA reads TGTGCCATCAGTTCCGGGGTAGAGCAGTTCTTC.